Listed below are T cell receptor beta chains from one sample, sequenced in a study of blood T cell repertoires in COVID-19. Only in-frame clones appear in the TCRdb table, and some are missing; sequencing was by immunoSEQ multiplex PCR. This repertoire shows over 100,000 clones, 75% to 90% found once; its top ten account for 15%. Input material: peripheral blood. Source of these receptors: a man aged 45-65 years with acute or convalescent COVID-19. Both conserved end residues are part of each CDR3. Each record gives: clone size, D gene, V gene, J gene, CDR3 DNA, CDR3 protein. A D gene is named only where the DNA matches it firmly. Size values are once, few and many counts, or a class for expanded clones, and some rows have none.

clone_size: few
d_call: -
v_call: TRBV14
j_call: TRBJ2-3
cdr3_nt: TGTGCCAGCAGCCAAGTCGGGGAAAGCACAGATACGCAGTATTTT
cdr3_aa: CASSQVGESTDTQYF

clone_size: -
d_call: -
v_call: TRBV28
j_call: TRBJ1-1
cdr3_nt: TGTGCCAGCTCCTGGGGAGGGCGGAACACTGAAGCTTTCTTT
cdr3_aa: CASSWGGRNTEAFF

clone_size: few
d_call: -
v_call: TRBV6-6
j_call: TRBJ1-1
cdr3_nt: TGTGCCAGCAGTTACGGGCAGGAGAACACTGAAGCTTTCTTT
cdr3_aa: CASSYGQENTEAFF

clone_size: -
d_call: -
v_call: TRBV11-2
j_call: TRBJ2-7
cdr3_nt: TGTGCCAGCAGCTTAGGTTCCGGGAAACGCTACGAGCAGTACTTC
cdr3_aa: CASSLGSGKRYEQYF

clone_size: -
d_call: -
v_call: TRBV4-1
j_call: TRBJ1-2
cdr3_nt: TGCGCCAGCAGCCCTATTCTTCTAGAAAGCTATGGCTACACCTTC
cdr3_aa: CASSPILLESYGYTF

clone_size: few
d_call: -
v_call: TRBV3-1/TRBV3-2
j_call: TRBJ1-1
cdr3_nt: TGTGCCAGCAGCCGTGGGACACGGAAAGCTTTCTTT
cdr3_aa: CASSRGTRKAFF

clone_size: -
d_call: -
v_call: TRBV18
j_call: TRBJ2-5
cdr3_nt: TGTGCCAGCTCACCACCGGGAGCGGCACGGGAGACCCAGTACTTC
cdr3_aa: CASSPPGAARETQYF

clone_size: -
d_call: -
v_call: TRBV9
j_call: TRBJ1-5
cdr3_nt: TGTGCCAGCAGCGGGACAGCGAGCGATCAGCCCCAGCATTTT
cdr3_aa: CASSGTASDQPQHF

clone_size: -
d_call: TRBD1
v_call: TRBV6-5
j_call: TRBJ1-2
cdr3_nt: TGTGCCAGCAGGCCCCCGGGACAGGGATATGGCTACACCTTC
cdr3_aa: CASRPPGQGYGYTF

clone_size: -
d_call: TRBD1
v_call: TRBV7-2
j_call: TRBJ1-3
cdr3_nt: TGTGCCAGCAGCTTAGGAGGACAGGGAGTAGGGGGAAACACCATATATTTT
cdr3_aa: CASSLGGQGVGGNTIYF

clone_size: once
d_call: -
v_call: TRBV6-5
j_call: TRBJ2-2
cdr3_nt: TGTGCCGGGGGGAGAAACACCGGGGAGCTGTTTTTT
cdr3_aa: CAGGRNTGELFF

clone_size: -
d_call: -
v_call: TRBV7-9
j_call: TRBJ2-5
cdr3_nt: TGTGCCAGCAGCGTATCTGGTGGGTCGGGAGAGACCCAGTACTTC
cdr3_aa: CASSVSGGSGETQYF

clone_size: few
d_call: -
v_call: TRBV5-6
j_call: TRBJ1-2
cdr3_nt: TGTGCCAGCAGCTTTAGAGCCGCTAGCTACACCTTC
cdr3_aa: CASSFRAASYTF

clone_size: few
d_call: -
v_call: TRBV20-1
j_call: TRBJ1-2
cdr3_nt: TGCAGTGCGGTACAGGGTTTAGGCTACACCTTC
cdr3_aa: CSAVQGLGYTF

clone_size: -
d_call: -
v_call: TRBV4-1
j_call: TRBJ2-7
cdr3_nt: TGCGCCAGCAGCCGAACTCTGGGAGGGGTTTTACCCCAGGGGGAGCAGTACTTC
cdr3_aa: CASSRTLGGVLPQGEQYF

clone_size: -
d_call: -
v_call: TRBV5-1
j_call: TRBJ1-6
cdr3_nt: TGCGCCAGCAGCTTCCATGAGGATTCACCCCTCCACTTT
cdr3_aa: CASSFHEDSPLHF

clone_size: -
d_call: -
v_call: TRBV2
j_call: TRBJ1-4
cdr3_nt: TGTGCCAGCAGGGGACATCTGGACGAAAAACTGTTTTTT
cdr3_aa: CASRGHLDEKLFF

clone_size: -
d_call: TRBD1
v_call: TRBV11-3
j_call: TRBJ2-7
cdr3_nt: TGTGCCAGCAGCCGTCGGGACAGGGGGCGCGGGGAGCAGTACTTC
cdr3_aa: CASSRRDRGRGEQYF

clone_size: -
d_call: TRBD1
v_call: TRBV6-6
j_call: TRBJ2-7
cdr3_nt: TGTGCCAGCAGTTACCAGGGACAGGGGGCTAACGAGCAGTACTTC
cdr3_aa: CASSYQGQGANEQYF

clone_size: -
d_call: TRBD1
v_call: TRBV19
j_call: TRBJ1-5
cdr3_nt: TGTGCCAGTAGTGCGGACAGGGCTAGCAATCAGCCCCAGCATTTT
cdr3_aa: CASSADRASNQPQHF

clone_size: -
d_call: TRBD2
v_call: TRBV25-1
j_call: TRBJ2-1
cdr3_nt: TGTGCCAGCACTCAACTCGGGACTAGCGGGAGCCGGAATGAGCAGTTCTTC
cdr3_aa: CASTQLGTSGSRNEQFF

clone_size: -
d_call: TRBD2
v_call: TRBV5-6
j_call: TRBJ2-5
cdr3_nt: TGTGCCAGCAGCTTGGGGGCGCCGGGGGGGACCCAGTACTTC
cdr3_aa: CASSLGAPGGTQYF